The 28 T cell receptor beta chains in this list originate from one sample, sequenced in a study of blood T cell repertoires in COVID-19. The method was immunoSEQ multiplex PCR; TCRdb's version includes in-frame clones alone and lacks a portion of them. The data hold some 100,000 clones, with around four fifths observed a single time. Material for sequencing was peripheral blood. Receptors originate from a woman in her sixties with acute or convalescent COVID-19.

CDR3 nucleotide sequence: TGTGCCAGCAGCTTAGGCTCCGGCTTCAGGGGGAAGATAGGCTACACCTTC. Encoded protein: CASSLGSGFRGKIGYTF. The chain uses TRBV11-2 and TRBJ1-2, with 7 bases lining up with TRBD1. From germline, CDR1 is SGHAT and CDR2 FQNNGV. Losses at the gene ends were 1 base for V and 8 bases for J; bases not matched to a gene: 16. This CDR3 region has 17 residues.

The CDR3 DNA reads as TGTGCCAGCAGACGGGAGTTGAACACTGAAGCTTTCTTT. Its protein is CASRRELNTEAFF. The rearrangement uses TRBV6-4 and TRBJ1-1; D gene ambiguous. CDR1 is MRHNA, CDR2 SNTAGT, per germline. The length of the CDR3 is 13 residues. Trimming shortened V by 6 bases and J by 0 bases, and 8 bases separated the two germline ends.

This sequence joins TRBV10-2 and TRBJ2-2, with D perhaps matching TRBD1 (5 bases). The V gene lost 2 bases and the J gene lost 0 bases, with 10 bases spanning the gap. CDR1 WSHSY and CDR2 SAAADI come from the germline V gene. CDR3 size: 16 residues. The CDR3 DNA reads as TGCGCCAGCAGTGAGGCCAGGACACCGAACACCGGGGAGCTGTTTTTT. Translated, it gives CASSEARTPNTGELFF.

V is TRBV5-1 and J is TRBJ2-5; perhaps TRBD2 as D (6 bases). The V gene's germline CDR1 is SGHRS and CDR2 YFSETQ. V lost 4 bases, J lost 4 bases, and 14 bases lay in between. The CDR3 is 14 residues long. CDR3 in amino acids: CASSMPGLGETQYF. The CDR3 nucleotides are TGCGCCAGCAGCATGCCGGGACTTGGAGAGACCCAGTACTTC. The full variable domain, with the rest looked up from reference TRBV5-1 and TRBJ2-5, is KAGVTQTPRYLIKTRGQQVTLSCSPISGHRSVSWYQQTPGQGLQFLFEYFSETQRNKGNFPGRFSGRQFSNSRSEMNVSTLELGDSALYLCASSMPGLGETQYFGPGTRLLVL.

The chain links TRBV5-1 to TRBJ2-7; TRBD2 aligns across 7 bases. There are 15 residues in the CDR3. The V segment lost 0 bases and the J segment 7 bases; nucleotides outside the gene matches: 10. Per the germline V gene, CDR1 is SGHRS and CDR2 is YFSETQ. The CDR3 is CASSLGGGGVEEQYF. Written as DNA, the CDR3 is TGCGCCAGCAGCTTGGGAGGCGGGGGAGTAGAAGAGCAGTACTTC.

Only a few counts were recorded for this clone. The chain employs TRBV6-1 and TRBJ2-7; a possible D gene is TRBD2 (5 bases). In germline, CDR1 is MNHNS, CDR2 SASEGT. The CDR3 is 15 amino acids. The V end was cut by 2 bases, the J end by 6 bases, with 17 bases between. In nucleotides, the CDR3 is TGTGCCAGCAGTGAAAGGTCAGGCCCTACTAGCGAGCAGTACTTC. Its protein is CASSERSGPTSEQYF.

The rearrangement links TRBV30 to TRBJ2-3, with TRBD2 identical over 10 bases. CDR3 length equals 14 residues. CDR1 is GTSNPN and CDR2 is SVGIG in the germline V gene (reference sequence). V was clipped by 2 bases and J by 6 bases; unmatched bases: 5. CDR3 residues: CAWSIAGGTDTQYF. CDR3 coding DNA: TGTGCCTGGAGTATAGCGGGAGGAACCGATACGCAGTATTTT.

In its sample, this clone is medium-sized. Here the CDR3 reads CAISDNRNYGYTF. The CDR3 bases are TGTGCCATCAGTGATAACAGGAACTATGGCTACACCTTC. This rearrangement joins TRBV10-3 to TRBJ1-2; a possible D gene is TRBD1 (5 bases). The germline V gene encodes CDR1 ENHRY and CDR2 SYGVKD. CDR3 length equals 13 residues. Trimming took off 3 bases at V and 2 bases at J, with 7 bases between the two ends.

J is TRBJ2-2 and V is TRBV5-1; D is perhaps TRBD2 (6 bases). Trimming stripped 2 bases from V and 2 bases from J, with 7 bases between. CDR3 size: 14 residues. In germline, CDR1 is SGHRS, CDR2 YFSETQ. The CDR3: CASSFSGNTGELFF. The DNA of the CDR3 is TGCGCCAGCAGCTTTAGCGGTAACACCGGGGAGCTGTTTTTT.

This chain joins TRBV27 and TRBJ1-3; D is unresolved. Per the germline V gene, CDR1 is MNHEY and CDR2 is SMNVEV (reference sequence). The CDR3 consists of 14 residues. V was clipped by 3 bases and J by 0 bases, with 6 bases between them. The CDR3 DNA is TGTGCCAGCAGTTTCACAGCCTCTGGAAACACCATATATTTT. Its protein is CASSFTASGNTIYF.

In this sample, this clone turned up once. This chain connects TRBV2 to TRBJ1-4; 9 bases map to TRBD1. V lost 7 bases and J lost 8; bases outside the gene matches: 8. The CDR3 spans 14 residues. Germline assignment: CDR1 SNHLY and CDR2 FYNNEI. As DNA, the CDR3 is TGTGCCAGCAATCCCGGGACAGGGAGGGAAAAACTGTTTTTT. It codes for CASNPGTGREKLFF.

This clone has a handful of counts. J is TRBJ2-2 and V is TRBV27; D unclear. The CDR3 loop spans 13 amino acids. In germline, CDR1 is MNHEY, CDR2 SMNVEV (reference sequence). Trimming cost V 3 bases and J 4 bases, with 6 bases left between them. CDR3 DNA: TGTGCCAGCAGTTTTCGCGGCACCGGGGAGCTGTTTTTT. Translated: CASSFRGTGELFF.

This sequence joins TRBV9 and TRBJ2-7; a possible D gene is TRBD1 (6 bases). V was clipped by 0 bases and J by 5 bases, with 9 bases between them. The germline CDR1 and CDR2 sequences are SGDLS and YYNGEE. CDR3 size: 13 residues. The CDR3, as DNA: TGTGCCAGCAGCGTAGTGTCAGGGGACGAGCAGTACTTC. Translating it yields CASSVVSGDEQYF. The variable domain in full, completed from reference TRBV9 and TRBJ2-7, reads DSGVTQTPKHLITATGQRVTLRCSPRSGDLSVYWYQQSLDQGLQFLIQYYNGEERAKGNILERFSAQQFPDLHSELNLSSLELGDSALYFCASSVVSGDEQYFGPGTRLTVT.

This chain links TRBV5-4 with TRBJ1-1; 9 bases align to TRBD1. Trimming at V came to 0 bases and at J to 5 bases, leaving 5 bases not matched to a gene. Germline assignment: CDR1 SGHNT and CDR2 YYREEE (reference sequence). There are 15 residues in the CDR3. The CDR3 loop is CASSLAGQGTTEAFF. DNA of the CDR3: TGTGCCAGCAGCTTGGCGGGACAGGGAACGACTGAAGCTTTCTTT.

Concerning this clone itself: At one end the junction does not follow the germline gene, possibly because of a read error. The chain joins TRBV30 to TRBJ2-1; TRBD2 might be the D (6 bases). The length of the CDR3 is 14 residues. Germline V gene lookup returns CDR1 GTSNPN and CDR2 SVGIG (reference sequence). CDR3: CAWSGLVSYNGQFF. CDR3 nucleotide sequence: TGTGCCTGGAGTGGACTAGTCTCCTACAATGGGCAGTTCTTC.

A note on this clone: The same CDR3 can be traced to other DNA sequences in this sample. The J gene is TRBJ2-6, the V gene TRBV12-3 or TRBV12-4; D is unresolved. Trimming cost V 6 bases and J 1 base, with 4 bases left between them. This CDR3 spans 13 amino acids. CDR3: CASSLSGANVLTF. CDR3 nucleotide sequence: TGTGCCAGCAGCTTGTCTGGGGCCAACGTCCTGACTTTC.

This chain links TRBV6-1 with TRBJ2-3; 9 nucleotides agree with TRBD1. The CDR3 runs 16 residues. Germline lookup yields CDR1 MNHNS and CDR2 SASEGT. The junction had 7 bases not matched to a gene; V was cut back by 2 bases and J by 4 bases. The CDR3 protein is CASSESGTGRADTQYF. The DNA for the CDR3 is TGTGCCAGCAGTGAATCCGGGACAGGGAGGGCAGATACGCAGTATTTT.

This chain links TRBV4-1 with TRBJ2-3, with a weak D call TRBD1 (5 bases). CDR1 and CDR2 (germline): MGHRA, YSYEKL. V dropped 4 bases and J dropped 2 bases, with 16 bases sitting between them. This CDR3 has 16 residues. The CDR3 spells CASSPRVTEHTDTQYF. The CDR3 DNA is TGCGCCAGCAGCCCCAGGGTAACGGAACACACAGATACGCAGTATTTT.

The gene calls are TRBV11-2 and TRBJ1-3; D call uncertain. In germline, CDR1 is SGHAT, CDR2 FQNNGV. Trimming shortened V by 0 bases and J by 1 base, and 7 bases separated the two germline ends. CDR3 length: 15 amino acids. In DNA, the CDR3 is TGTGCCAGCAGCTTAGAGGGGAGGTCTGGAAACACCATATATTTT. Its translation: CASSLEGRSGNTIYF. Drawing the rest from reference TRBV11-2 and TRBJ1-3, the complete variable domain is EAGVAQSPRYKIIEKRQSVAFWCNPISGHATLYWYQQILGQGPKLLIQFQNNGVVDDSQLPKDRFSAERLKGVDSTLKIQPAKLEDSAVYLCASSLEGRSGNTIYFGEGSWLTVV.

The V call is TRBV5-6, the J call TRBJ1-2; 7 bases are shared with TRBD1. There are 17 residues in the CDR3. Germline CDR1 is SGHDT and CDR2 is YYEEEE. J gave up 1 base and V 3 bases, and 12 bases lay outside the gene matches. CDR3 protein: CASSWGQTSFLNYGYTF. DNA of the CDR3: TGTGCCAGCAGCTGGGGACAGACGTCCTTCCTTAACTATGGCTACACCTTC.

This clone was detected only a few times. The rearrangement links TRBV19 to TRBJ1-5; 9 nucleotides align to TRBD1. Germline CDR1 LNHDA, CDR2 SQIVND (reference sequence). The CDR3 has 15 amino acids. Trimming cost V 6 bases and J 6 bases; bases outside gene matches: 9. CDR3 in DNA: TGTGCCAGTAGACAACAGGGGGCGCGGAGTCAGCCCCAGCATTTT. It is translated as CASRQQGARSQPQHF. The complete variable domain, with remaining parts taken from reference TRBV19 and TRBJ1-5, reads DGGITQSPKYLFRKEGQNVTLSCEQNLNHDAMYWYRQDPGQGLRLIYYSQIVNDFQKGDIAEGYSVSREKKESFPLTVTSAQKNPTAFYLCASRQQGARSQPQHFGDGTRLSIL.

The chain is built from TRBV25-1 and TRBJ2-7; TRBD1 matches at 8 bases. CDR1 and CDR2 (germline): MGHDK, SYGVNS. The V and J ends lost 3 bases and 6 bases, in that order; junction bases with no gene match: 10. The length of the CDR3 is 15 residues. CDR3 loop: CASSDLGTGKREQYF. The DNA for the CDR3 is TGTGCCAGCAGTGACCTGGGGACAGGTAAACGCGAGCAGTACTTC.

The chain uses TRBV4-3 and TRBJ2-3, with 10 bases lining up with TRBD2. J gave up 5 bases and V 0 bases, and 8 bases lay outside the gene matches. There are 17 residues in the CDR3. Germline loops: CDR1 LGHNA, CDR2 YSLEER. The CDR3 loop reads CASSQEVGASGGDTQYF. CDR3 in DNA: TGCGCCAGCAGCCAAGAGGTGGGGGCTAGCGGGGGAGATACGCAGTATTTT.

The rearrangement links TRBV2 to TRBJ2-3; TRBD1 might be the D (5 bases). Trimming removed 5 bases from V and 3 bases from J, with 12 bases in between. CDR1 SNHLY and CDR2 FYNNEI come from the germline V gene. The CDR3 is made up of 14 amino acids. The CDR3 loop reads CASSTGMGTDTQYF. The CDR3, as DNA: TGTGCCAGCAGTACAGGCATGGGGACAGATACGCAGTATTTT.

This clone has only a few counts. The chain joins TRBV2 to TRBJ2-3, with D perhaps TRBD2 (5 bases). V was trimmed by 2 bases and J by 4 bases, leaving 10 bases between them. CDR3 length: 14 residues. The germline gives CDR1 SNHLY, CDR2 FYNNEI. Written as DNA, the CDR3 is TGTGCCAGCAGTGAATCCGGGCGGGCAGATACGCAGTATTTT. Residues: CASSESGRADTQYF. Variable domain in full (rest from reference TRBV2 and TRBJ2-3): EPEVTQTPSHQVTQMGQEVILRCVPISNHLYFYWYRQILGQKVEFLVSFYNNEISEKSEIFDDQFSVERPDGSNFTLKIRSTKLEDSAMYFCASSESGRADTQYFGPGTRLTVL.

The genes are TRBV5-1 and TRBJ1-5; no clear D. CDR1 and CDR2 (germline): SGHRS, YFSETQ. CDR3 length equals 15 residues. Trimming took 5 bases from V and 3 from J, leaving 15 bases between them. This chain's CDR3 is CASRPGETPNQPQHF. CDR3 DNA sequence: TGCGCCAGCAGGCCCGGAGAAACTCCCAATCAGCCCCAGCATTTT.

This clone occurred once. The identical CDR3 is also encoded by other nucleotide sequences in the sample. The V gene is TRBV9, the J gene TRBJ2-2; 7 bases agree with TRBD1. The V and J ends lost 1 base and 6 bases, in that order; junction bases with no gene match: 3. This CDR3 has 14 amino acids. The germline gives CDR1 SGDLS, CDR2 YYNGEE. CDR3 in DNA: TGTGCCAGCAGCGTAAACAGGGGCGCCGGGGAGCTGTTTTTT. Encoded protein: CASSVNRGAGELFF.

The chain is built from TRBV5-6 and TRBJ2-5; D perhaps matches TRBD2 (5 bases). This CDR3 contains 13 residues. V was clipped by 4 bases and J by 4 bases, with 11 bases between them. The germline V gene encodes CDR1 SGHDT and CDR2 YYEEEE. The CDR3 region is CASSRTLTETQYF. In nucleotides, the CDR3 is TGTGCCAGCAGCCGGACTTTAACAGAGACCCAGTACTTC.